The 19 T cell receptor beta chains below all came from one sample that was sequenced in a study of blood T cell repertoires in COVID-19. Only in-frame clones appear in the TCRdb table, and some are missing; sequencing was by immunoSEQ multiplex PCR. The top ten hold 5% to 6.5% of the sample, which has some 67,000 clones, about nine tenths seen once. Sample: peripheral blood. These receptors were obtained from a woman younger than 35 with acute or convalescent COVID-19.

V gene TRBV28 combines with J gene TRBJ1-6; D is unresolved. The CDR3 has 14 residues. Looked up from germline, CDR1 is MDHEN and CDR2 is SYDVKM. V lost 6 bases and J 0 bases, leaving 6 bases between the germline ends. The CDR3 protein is CASRTYSYNSPLHF. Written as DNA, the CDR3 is TGTGCCAGCAGAACATACTCCTATAATTCACCCCTCCACTTT.

CDR3 in DNA: TGTGCCAGCTCACCATCAGGGGATAATTCACCCCTCCACTTT. It codes for CASSPSGDNSPLHF. This sequence joins TRBV18 and TRBJ1-6; D may be TRBD1 (6 bases). The V gene's germline CDR1 is KGHSH and CDR2 LQKENI. V was cut by 2 bases and J by 5 bases, with 7 bases left in between. The CDR3 covers 14 residues. Based on the CDR3 plus reference TRBV18 and TRBJ1-6, the full variable domain is NAGVMQNPRHLVRRRGQEARLRCSPMKGHSHVYWYRQLPEEGLKFMVYLQKENIIDESGMPKERFSAEFPKEGPSILRIQQVVRGDSAAYFCASSPSGDNSPLHFGNGTRLTVT.

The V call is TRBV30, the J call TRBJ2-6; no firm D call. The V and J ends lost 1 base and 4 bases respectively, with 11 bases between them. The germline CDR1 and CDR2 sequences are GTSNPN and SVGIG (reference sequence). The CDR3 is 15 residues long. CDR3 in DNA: TGTGCCTGGAGTGGCAGGTTTGCGGGGGCCAACGTCCTGACTTTC. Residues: CAWSGRFAGANVLTF.

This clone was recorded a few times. CDR3 region: CASNNQGRYNSPLHF. The CDR3 DNA sequence: TGTGCCAGCAACAACCAGGGAAGGTATAATTCACCCCTCCACTTT. The gene calls are TRBV2 and TRBJ1-6, with D possibly matching TRBD1 (5 bases). CDR3 length equals 15 residues. The V and J ends lost 7 bases and 4 bases respectively, with 14 bases between them. Germline V gene lookup returns CDR1 SNHLY and CDR2 FYNNEI.

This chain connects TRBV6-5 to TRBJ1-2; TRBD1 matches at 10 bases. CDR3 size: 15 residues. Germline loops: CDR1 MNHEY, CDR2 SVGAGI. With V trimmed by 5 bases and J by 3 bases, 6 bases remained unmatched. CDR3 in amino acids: CASSTPGQGYYGYTF. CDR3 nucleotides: TGTGCCAGCAGTACGCCGGGACAGGGGTACTATGGCTACACCTTC.

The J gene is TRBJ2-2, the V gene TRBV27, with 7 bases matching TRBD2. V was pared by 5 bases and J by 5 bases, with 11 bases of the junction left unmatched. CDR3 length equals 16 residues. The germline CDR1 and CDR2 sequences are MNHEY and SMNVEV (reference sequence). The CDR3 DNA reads TGTGCCAGCAGTCCCTGGCGGGGAGGGGTTACCGGGGAGCTGTTTTTT. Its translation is CASSPWRGGVTGELFF.

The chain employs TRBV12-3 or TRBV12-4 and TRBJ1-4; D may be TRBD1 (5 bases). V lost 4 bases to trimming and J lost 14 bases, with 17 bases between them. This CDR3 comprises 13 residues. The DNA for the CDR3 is TGTGCCAGCAGTTACCGCGATTCAAGGGGTCTGTTTTTT. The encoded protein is CASSYRDSRGLFF.

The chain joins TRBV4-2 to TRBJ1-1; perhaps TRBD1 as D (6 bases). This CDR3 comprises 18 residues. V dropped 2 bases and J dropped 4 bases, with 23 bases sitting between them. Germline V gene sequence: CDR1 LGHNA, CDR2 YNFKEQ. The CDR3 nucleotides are TGTGCCAGCAGCCAAATGCCGGGAGGGGGGGCGGTGGGCACTGAAGCTTTCTTT. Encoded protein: CASSQMPGGGAVGTEAFF.

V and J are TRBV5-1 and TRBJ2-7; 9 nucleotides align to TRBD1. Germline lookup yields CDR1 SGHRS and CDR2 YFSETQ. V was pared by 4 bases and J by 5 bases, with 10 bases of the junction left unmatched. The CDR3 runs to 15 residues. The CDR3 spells CASSPLGTGRDEQYF. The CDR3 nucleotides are TGCGCCAGCAGCCCTCTCGGGACAGGGCGTGACGAGCAGTACTTC.

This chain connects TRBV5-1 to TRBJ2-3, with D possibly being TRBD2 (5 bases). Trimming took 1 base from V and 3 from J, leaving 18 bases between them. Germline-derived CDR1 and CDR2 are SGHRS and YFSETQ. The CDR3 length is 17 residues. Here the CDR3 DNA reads TGCGCCAGCAGCTTGTTTGTTGGCGTCGGGGAAACAGATACGCAGTATTTT. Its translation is CASSLFVGVGETDTQYF.

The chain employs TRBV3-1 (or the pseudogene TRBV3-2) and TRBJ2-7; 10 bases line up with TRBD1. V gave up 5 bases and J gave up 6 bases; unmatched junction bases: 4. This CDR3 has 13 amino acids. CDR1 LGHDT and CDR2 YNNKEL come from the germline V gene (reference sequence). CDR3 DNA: TGTGCCAGCAGCTATGGGACAGGGGCCGAGCAGTACTTC. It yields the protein CASSYGTGAEQYF.

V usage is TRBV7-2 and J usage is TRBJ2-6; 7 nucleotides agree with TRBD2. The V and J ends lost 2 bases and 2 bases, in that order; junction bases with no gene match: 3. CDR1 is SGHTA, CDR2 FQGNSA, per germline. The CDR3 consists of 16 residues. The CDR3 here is CASSLTGGAGANVLTF. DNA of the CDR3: TGTGCCAGCAGCTTAACGGGAGGAGCTGGGGCCAACGTCCTGACTTTC.

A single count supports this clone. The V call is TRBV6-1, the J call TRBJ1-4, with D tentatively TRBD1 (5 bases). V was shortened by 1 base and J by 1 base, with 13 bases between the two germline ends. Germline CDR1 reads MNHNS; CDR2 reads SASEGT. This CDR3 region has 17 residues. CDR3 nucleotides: TGTGCCAGCAGTGAAGGGGTGTCCGGGGGAACTAATGAAAAACTGTTTTTT. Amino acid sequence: CASSEGVSGGTNEKLFF.

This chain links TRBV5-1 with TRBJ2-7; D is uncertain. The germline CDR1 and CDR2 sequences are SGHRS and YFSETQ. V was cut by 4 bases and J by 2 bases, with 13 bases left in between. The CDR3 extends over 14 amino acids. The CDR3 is CASSPYGETYEQYF. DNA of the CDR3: TGCGCCAGCAGCCCCTACGGAGAGACCTACGAGCAGTACTTC.

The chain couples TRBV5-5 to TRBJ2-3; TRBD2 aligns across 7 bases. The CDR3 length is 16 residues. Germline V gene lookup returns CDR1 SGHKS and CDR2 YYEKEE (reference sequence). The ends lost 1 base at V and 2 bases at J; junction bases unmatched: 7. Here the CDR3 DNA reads TGTGCCAGCAGCTTGAGTACTAGCGAATACACAGATACGCAGTATTTT. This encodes CASSLSTSEYTDTQYF.

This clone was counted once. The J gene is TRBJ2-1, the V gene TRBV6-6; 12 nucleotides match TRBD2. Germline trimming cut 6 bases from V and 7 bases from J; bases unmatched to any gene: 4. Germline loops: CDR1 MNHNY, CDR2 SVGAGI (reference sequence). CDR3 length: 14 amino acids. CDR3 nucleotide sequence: TGTGCCAGCAGGAAGACTAGCGGGAGTAATGAGCAGTTCTTC. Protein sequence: CASRKTSGSNEQFF.

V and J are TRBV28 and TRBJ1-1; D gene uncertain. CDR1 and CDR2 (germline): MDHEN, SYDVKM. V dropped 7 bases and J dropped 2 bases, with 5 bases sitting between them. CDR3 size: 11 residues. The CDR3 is CASTFNTEAFF. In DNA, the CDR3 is TGTGCCAGCACGTTTAACACTGAAGCTTTCTTT.

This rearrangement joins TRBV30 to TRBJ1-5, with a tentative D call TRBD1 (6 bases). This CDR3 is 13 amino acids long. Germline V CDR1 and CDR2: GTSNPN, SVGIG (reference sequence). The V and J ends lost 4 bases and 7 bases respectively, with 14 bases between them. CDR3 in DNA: TGTGCCTGGAAGGCACAGGGTGCCCAGCCCCAGCATTTT. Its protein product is CAWKAQGAQPQHF.

The CDR3, as DNA: TGTGCCAGCAGCTTGACTAGCGGGGGGCGGCAAGAGACCCAGTACTTC. It is translated as CASSLTSGGRQETQYF. This chain connects TRBV9 to TRBJ2-5; 13 bases map to TRBD2. Unmatched junction bases numbered 5, after V lost 4 bases and J lost 2 bases. The CDR3 runs to 16 residues. Germline CDR1 is SGDLS and CDR2 is YYNGEE.